This TCR beta chain was obtained from a study of type 1 and type 2 diabetes patients. Study-level background: Across the study, some 20 million paired-end reads were produced.

Germline CDR1 is WSHSY and CDR2 is SAAADI. V was clipped by 8 bases and J by 4 bases, with 8 bases between them. The CDR3 contains 12 residues. PCR was run on genomic DNA. Amplification of the beta chain CDR3 used 30 forward and 13 reverse multiplex primers. TCRdb independently ran MiXCR on the multiplex PCR reads; one entry per CDR3 protein. This table has 250,000 or so distinct CDR3 sequences, around 47% appearing once. Around 10 milliliters of peripheral blood were drawn from each donor. Overall study findings and caveats: V and J gene usage correlated at roughly 0.97 between type 2 diabetes and control samples. In type 2 diabetes, highly-expanded CD4+ clones took a median about 4% of reads.

As to this clonotype: What it binds is unknown.

The source of this sequence is a man between 18 and 35 years old with type 2 diabetes. The sequenced sample was peripheral blood mononuclear cells (PBMCs). The chain carries TRBV10-2 and TRBJ2-2, with no clear D. CDR3 DNA sequence: TGCGCCAGCCGGTACAGCACCGGGGAGCTGTTTTTT. This sequence encodes CASRYSTGELFF.